Described below is a single T cell receptor beta chain sequence and its context. What it binds is unknown. TCRdb's table, derived via immunoSEQ multiplex PCR, lists solely in-frame clones and lacks some. Of approximately 190,000 clones in the sample, around 94% were seen once. The CDR3 runs to 14 residues. CDR1 and CDR2 from the germline V gene are MDHEN and SYDVKM. V was clipped by 3 bases and J by 10 bases, with 13 bases between them. The entry originates in a study of T cell responses to AZD1222 COVID-19 vaccine. Study results and limitations: No day 14 peak samples; only post-peak repertoires were characterized.

Specimen: peripheral blood, collected on day 0 of AZD1222 vaccination. The clonotype comes from an adult in good health. This chain links TRBV28 with TRBJ1-6, with D tentatively TRBD1 (5 bases). CDR3 nucleotides: TGTGCCAGCAGTTTGCAGGGAGGCGGATCACCCCTCCACTTT. Translated: CASSLQGGGSPLHF.